These T cell receptor beta chains were read from a single sample in a study of blood T cell repertoires in COVID-19. The table came from immunoSEQ multiplex PCR; TCRdb's copy has only in-frame clones and leaves some out. The sample contains hundreds of thousands of clones, 86% of which appear only once. The material sequenced was peripheral blood. The origin of the receptors is a woman in her 30s with active or convalescent COVID-19. CDR3s include the opening cysteine and the closing phenylalanine or tryptophan. D genes are given only for firm matches. Clone size is shown for a subset of rows, as once, few, many or a class of expanded clone.

V gene	clone size	J gene	D gene	CDR3 DNA	CDR3 protein
TRBV27	NA	TRBJ2-1	TRBD2	TGTGCCAGCAGTGGCGGGACTAGCGGCTACAATGAGCAGTTCTTC	CASSGGTSGYNEQFF
TRBV11-2	NA	TRBJ1-2	TRBD1	TGTGCCAGCAGCTTAGGCCAACGACAGGGAGGCTATGGCTACACCTTC	CASSLGQRQGGYGYTF
TRBV12-3/TRBV12-4	NA	TRBJ2-3	TRBD2	TGTGCCAGCAGACGGGGGGGCACAGATACGCAGTATTTT	CASRRGGTDTQYF
TRBV19	once	TRBJ1-2	TRBD1	TGTGCCAGTAGTCTTGATTCCGGGACAGGAAGAAGATATGGCTACACCTTC	CASSLDSGTGRRYGYTF
TRBV15	NA	TRBJ1-2	NA	TGTGCCACCAGCAGAGAAAGACAGATTAACTATGGCTACACCTTC	CATSRERQINYGYTF
TRBV5-8	NA	TRBJ2-4	TRBD2	TGTGCCAGCAGCGCACTAGCGGACGCCCCTAAGGAGAGCATTCAGTACTTC	CASSALADAPKESIQYF
TRBV5-1	NA	TRBJ1-1	NA	TGCGCCAGCTCTGAGACACCGGCCACCGATTCTGAAGCTTTCTTT	CASSETPATDSEAFF
TRBV28	NA	TRBJ2-7	TRBD2	TGTGCCAGCAGCTCCCCAGCGGGGGGATCCTACGAGCAGTACTTC	CASSSPAGGSYEQYF
TRBV27	NA	TRBJ1-1	NA	TGTGCCAGCAGTTTATCGCCAGGGGTGGTGGAAGCTTTCTTT	CASSLSPGVVEAFF
TRBV9	NA	TRBJ1-1	NA	TGTGCCAGCAGCGTAGACTGGCGGGAGAACACTGAAGCTTTCTTT	CASSVDWRENTEAFF
TRBV3-1/TRBV3-2	NA	TRBJ2-7	NA	TGTGCCAGCAGCCAGGCCGGGAGCGACTACGAGCAGTACTTC	CASSQAGSDYEQYF
TRBV5-8	NA	TRBJ2-5	NA	TGTGCCAGCAGCTTGGAGGGGAAAGAGACCCAGTACTTC	CASSLEGKETQYF
TRBV6-5	NA	TRBJ1-1	NA	TGTGCCAGCAGTTACTCGGACATAAACACTGAAGCTTTCTTT	CASSYSDINTEAFF
TRBV5-1	NA	TRBJ1-1	TRBD1	TGCGCCAGCAGCTTGGACAGGGGTAACACTGAAGCTTTCTTT	CASSLDRGNTEAFF
TRBV6-5	NA	TRBJ1-2	NA	TGTGCCAGCAGTCCCCGACCAGGGTTTGGCTATGGCTACACCTTC	CASSPRPGFGYGYTF
TRBV15	NA	TRBJ2-7	NA	TGTGCCACCAGCAGAGACGGGAAGAGCTCCTACGAGCAGTACTTC	CATSRDGKSSYEQYF
TRBV12-1	NA	TRBJ1-2	NA	TGTGCCAGCAGCTTTCACAGGAGAGCTAACTATGGCTACACCTTC	CASSFHRRANYGYTF
TRBV5-1	NA	TRBJ2-2	NA	TGCGCCAGCAGCTCAAACACCGGGGAGCTGTTTTTT	CASSSNTGELFF
TRBV27	NA	TRBJ1-5	TRBD1	TGTGCCAGCAGTTTGACAGGGGACAGGGGTAATCAGCCCCAGCATTTT	CASSLTGDRGNQPQHF
TRBV19	NA	TRBJ1-5	NA	TGTGCCAGTAGCAACAGTGAATATAGCAATCAGCCCCAGCATTTT	CASSNSEYSNQPQHF
TRBV7-9	NA	TRBJ1-1	NA	TGTGCCAGCAGCTCCGGGGGAGTGGGCACTGAAGCTTTCTTT	CASSSGGVGTEAFF
TRBV5-6	once	TRBJ2-5	NA	TGTGCCAGCAGCTTAATACTAGACTCGGTCTCGGAGACCCAGTACTTC	CASSLILDSVSETQYF
TRBV15	NA	TRBJ2-1	TRBD2	TGTGCCACCAGCAGAGGCCATATGCGGGAGACGAAGGGCGATGAGCAGTTCTTC	CATSRGHMRETKGDEQFF
TRBV5-1	once	TRBJ1-5	NA	TGCGCCAGCAGCTTGGGAACGGGGGGCCCGGATCAGCCCCAGCATTTT	CASSLGTGGPDQPQHF
TRBV5-6	NA	TRBJ1-5	TRBD1	TGTGCCAGCAGTTTCGGGACAGGCGAAGCGCCCCAGCATTTT	CASSFGTGEAPQHF
TRBV6-2/TRBV6-3	NA	TRBJ1-2	TRBD1	TGTGCCAGCAGCCTCTCCCGGGACAGGGTATTCCTGTGGGACTATGGCTACACCTTC	CASSLSRDRVFLWDYGYTF
TRBV9	once	TRBJ2-2	NA	TGTGCCAGCAGCGACCCGAGAGACTCCTTTAACACCGGGGAGCTGTTTTTT	CASSDPRDSFNTGELFF
TRBV7-8	NA	TRBJ2-1	NA	TGTGCCAGCAGTAGGGGGGGGCAGGGCAATGAGCAGTTCTTC	CASSRGGQGNEQFF